This T cell receptor beta chain originates from a study of T cells in Graves' hyperthyroidism and ophthalmopathy. Germline V gene data show CDR1 as MDHEN and CDR2 as SYDVKM. CDR3 length: 12 residues. Trimming took 4 bases from V and 5 from J, leaving 8 bases between them. Participants, patients aged 18 to 65, had newly diagnosed hyperthyroidism with a duration under 2 months. The PBMCs had their origin in 10 ml of fresh peripheral blood. The CDR3 regions of TCR beta were amplified from RNA transcripts. When the TCR CDR3 underwent first-round RT-PCR, the HTBI primer set was used. A single record per CDR3 protein comes from TCRdb applying MiXCR to the multiplex PCR reads. The profile covers fewer than 850,000 distinct CDR3 sequences, with roughly a sixth appearing a single time and roughly 15% taken by the ten largest. This clonotype was observed at least ten times.

V is TRBV28 and J is TRBJ1-2, with unresolved D. This receptor was taken from a man between 45 and 60 years old with Graves' hyperthyroidism. Input material: blood. This CDR3 is CASSSGQYGYTF. Written as DNA, the CDR3 is TGTGCCAGCAGTTCCGGCCAGTATGGCTACACCTTC.